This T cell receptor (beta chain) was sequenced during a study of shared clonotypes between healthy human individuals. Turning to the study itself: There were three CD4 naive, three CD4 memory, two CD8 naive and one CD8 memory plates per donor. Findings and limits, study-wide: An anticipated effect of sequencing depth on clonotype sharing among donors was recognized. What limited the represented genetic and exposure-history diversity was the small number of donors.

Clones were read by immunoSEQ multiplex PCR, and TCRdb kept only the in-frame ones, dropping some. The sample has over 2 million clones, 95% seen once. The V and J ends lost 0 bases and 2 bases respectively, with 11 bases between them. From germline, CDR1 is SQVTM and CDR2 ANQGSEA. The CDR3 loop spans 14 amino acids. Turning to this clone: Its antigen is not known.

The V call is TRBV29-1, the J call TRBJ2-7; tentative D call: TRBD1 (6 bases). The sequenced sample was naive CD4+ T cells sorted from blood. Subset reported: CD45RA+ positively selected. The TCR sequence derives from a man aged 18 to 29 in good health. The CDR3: CSVEEIQGAYEQYF. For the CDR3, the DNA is TGCAGCGTTGAAGAGATACAGGGAGCCTACGAGCAGTACTTC.